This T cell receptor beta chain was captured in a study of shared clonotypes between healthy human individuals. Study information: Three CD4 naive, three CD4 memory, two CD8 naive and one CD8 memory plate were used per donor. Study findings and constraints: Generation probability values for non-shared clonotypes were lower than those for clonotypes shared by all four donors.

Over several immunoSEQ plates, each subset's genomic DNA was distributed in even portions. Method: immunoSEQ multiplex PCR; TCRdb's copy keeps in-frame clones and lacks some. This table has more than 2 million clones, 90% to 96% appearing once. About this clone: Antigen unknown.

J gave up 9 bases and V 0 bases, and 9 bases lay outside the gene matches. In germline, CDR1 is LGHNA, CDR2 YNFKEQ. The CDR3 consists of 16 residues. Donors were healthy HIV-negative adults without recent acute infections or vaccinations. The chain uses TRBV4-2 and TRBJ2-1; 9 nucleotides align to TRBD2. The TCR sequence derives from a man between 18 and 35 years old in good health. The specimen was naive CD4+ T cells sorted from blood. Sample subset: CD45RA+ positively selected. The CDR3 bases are TGTGCCAGCAGCCAAGAGTCGGCGGGGGGGCTCGGTGAGCAGTTCTTC. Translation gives CASSQESAGGLGEQFF.